There are a few counts of the clone carrying this T cell receptor (beta chain). Its antigen is not identified. V gave up 6 bases and J gave up 3 bases; unmatched junction bases: 5. This CDR3 comprises 14 residues. Germline lookup yields CDR1 DFQATT and CDR2 SNEGSKA (reference sequence). TCR alpha and TCR beta cDNA libraries carrying sample barcodes and UMIs came from 5'RACE with constant-segment primers. TCRdb reanalysed the 5' RACE reads using MiXCR and keeps one entry per CDR3 protein. The sample has about 610,000 distinct CDR3 sequences; roughly 17% are singletons. The sample belongs to a study of T-cell memory formation after mild COVID-19. General study results and limits: Some clones that responded turned up in pre-infection memory, which suggests that cross-reactive memory joined in. The study found balanced CD4/CD8 in clones contracting day 15 to 85 and a CD4+ lean in later expanders. The authors did not confirm SARS-CoV-2 specificity of second-wave clones peaking day 37.

The V and J genes are TRBV20-1 and TRBJ2-1; 10 nucleotides match TRBD2. Sequencing was performed on PBMCs or a T cell subset sorted from them (not recorded which). This TCR came from an adult woman who had mild COVID-19 (a few samples of this study predate the infection). Cell type and time point are not known. The CDR3 region has the DNA TGCAGTGCGGTTGCTAGCGGGGGCTACAATGAGCAGTTCTTC. It specifies CSAVASGGYNEQFF.